The 32 T cell receptor beta chains in this list originate from one sample, sequenced in a study of blood T cells in healthy people across ages. It was with a sample-barcoded 5' primer and a J-beta primer mix that a second PCR of roughly 7 to 12 cycles was run. TCRdb reprocessed the 5' RACE reads with MiXCR, giving one entry per CDR3 protein. The sample records 1.5 million to 2 million distinct CDR3 sequences, approximately 28% being singletons. Specimen: blood. The origin of the receptors is a woman in her twenties or thirties in good health.

The rearrangement joins TRBV5-1 to TRBJ2-1, with D possibly TRBD2 on 7 matching bases. The CDR3 runs 15 residues. V lost 7 bases and J 0 bases, leaving 14 bases between the germline ends. From germline, CDR1 is SGHRS and CDR2 YFSETQ. DNA of the CDR3: TGCGCCAGCTTGGTCGGGGGGCGCTCCTACAATGAGCAGTTCTTC. It yields the protein CASLVGGRSYNEQFF.

This clonotype occurred many times. The V call is TRBV7-7, the J call TRBJ2-1; D might be TRBD1 (6 bases). This CDR3 is 13 amino acids long. The V end was cut by 3 bases, the J end by 8 bases, with 11 bases between. From germline, CDR1 is SSHAT and CDR2 FNYEAQ (reference sequence). CDR3 nucleotide sequence: TGTGCCAGCAGCTTGGGGGCGTGGGATGAGCAGTTCTTC. Amino acids: CASSLGAWDEQFF.

This clonotype was detected many times. This rearrangement joins TRBV3-1 to TRBJ2-7; 9 bases align to TRBD2. The germline CDR1 and CDR2 sequences are LGHDT and YNNKEL (reference sequence). The J segment lost 8 bases and the V segment lost 4 bases, leaving 12 bases of the junction unmatched. This CDR3 spans 15 amino acids. This CDR3 reads CASSLEASGTLKQYF. The CDR3 DNA follows: TGTGCCAGCAGCCTTGAGGCTAGCGGGACCCTAAAGCAGTACTTC.

Concerning this clonotype itself: One junction end disagrees with the germline gene, perhaps due to a read error. The J gene is TRBJ2-7, the V gene TRBV5-5; a possible D gene is TRBD1 (6 bases). This CDR3 comprises 17 residues. The V gene's germline CDR1 is SGHKS and CDR2 YYEKEE (reference sequence). The CDR3: CAGSRIPTQGASSEQYF. In nucleotides, the CDR3 is TGTGCCGGCAGCAGAATACCGACACAGGGTGCTTCCTCCGAGCAGTACTTC.

A word on this clonotype: A junction boundary mismatches the germline segment, possibly from a read error. V usage is TRBV6-2 or TRBV6-3 and J usage is TRBJ2-1, with 8 bases lining up with TRBD2. CDR3 size: 15 residues. Germline CDR1 MNHEY, CDR2 SVGEGT. CDR3 sequence (DNA): TGTGCCAGCAGAACCACTAGCGGATACTACAATGGGCAGTTCTTC. Translated, it gives CASRTTSGYYNGQFF.

This clonotype was picked up many times. V and J are TRBV5-1 and TRBJ2-5, with D perhaps matching TRBD1 (5 bases). The germline V and J ends were trimmed by 6 bases and 0 bases, with 9 bases remaining between them. This CDR3 region has 13 residues. Germline CDR1 reads SGHRS; CDR2 reads YFSETQ. CDR3: CASKPGYQETQYF. The CDR3 bases are TGCGCCAGCAAGCCAGGGTACCAAGAGACCCAGTACTTC.

The chain couples TRBV12-3 or TRBV12-4 to TRBJ2-7; 11 bases line up with TRBD2. V lost 6 bases and J lost 10; bases outside the gene matches: 14. The CDR3 extends over 15 amino acids. The CDR3 nucleotides are TGTGCCAGCAGACGACAGCTAGCGGGAGGAGAGTCCCAGTACTTC. This encodes CASRRQLAGGESQYF.

This clonotype was detected ten times or more. This sequence joins TRBV20-1 and TRBJ2-1; D is ambiguous. The germline V gene has CDR1 DFQATT and CDR2 SNEGSKA (reference sequence). V shed 2 bases and J shed 5 bases, with 7 bases lying between them. The CDR3 runs to 12 residues. In DNA form, the CDR3 reads TGCAGTGCTAGACCCAGCAACAATGAGCAGTTCTTC. Translated: CSARPSNNEQFF.

This sequence joins TRBV7-8 and TRBJ2-3; 9 nucleotides align to TRBD2. J gave up 9 bases and V 5 bases, and 9 bases lay outside the gene matches. The CDR3 runs 14 residues. Germline V gene lookup returns CDR1 SGHVS and CDR2 FQNEAQ. CDR3 loop: CASSVGTSKRTQYF. CDR3 coding DNA: TGTGCCAGCAGCGTAGGGACTAGCAAAAGGACGCAGTATTTT. Full variable domain (outside the CDR3, taken from reference TRBV7-8 and TRBJ2-3): GAGVSQSPRYKVAKRGQDVALRCDPISGHVSLFWYQQALGQGPEFLTYFQNEAQLDKSGLPSDRFFAERPEGSVSTLKIQRTQQEDSAVYLCASSVGTSKRTQYFGPGTRLTVL.

In this sample, this clonotype turned up a few times. The V and J genes are TRBV5-1 and TRBJ2-3; the D is unclear. V lost 5 bases to trimming and J lost 4 bases, with 5 bases between them. CDR3 length: 11 amino acids. Germline lookup yields CDR1 SGHRS and CDR2 YFSETQ. The CDR3 region is CASRYSDTQYF. In DNA form, the CDR3 reads TGCGCCAGCAGGTACTCAGATACGCAGTATTTT.

As for this clonotype: A read error may account for a junction end that differs from germline. The genes are TRBV12-3 or TRBV12-4 and TRBJ2-1; D is uncertain. CDR3 length: 15 residues. The CDR3 coding sequence is TGTGCCAACAGTTTAAGGACGCCTACCTACAATGAGCAGTTCTTC. It translates to CANSLRTPTYNEQFF.

This clonotype came up a few times. J is TRBJ2-3 and V is TRBV7-2; 9 bases match TRBD2. This CDR3 spans 16 amino acids. V dropped 1 base and J dropped 4; count of bases not matched to a gene: 6. Germline CDR1 reads SGHTA; CDR2 reads FQGNSA. The DNA of the CDR3 is TGTGCCAGCAGCTTAGTATTGGCGGGAGGGCCAGATACGCAGTATTTT. This codes for CASSLVLAGGPDTQYF.

The J gene is TRBJ1-2, the V gene TRBV2, with D possibly TRBD1 on 5 matching bases. Trimming shortened V by 6 bases and J by 6 bases, and 17 bases separated the two germline ends. Per the germline V gene, CDR1 is SNHLY and CDR2 is FYNNEI. This CDR3 is built from 14 residues. DNA for the CDR3: TGTGCCAGCAGAACAGGAGACATATTACATGGCTACACCTTC. This gives the protein CASRTGDILHGYTF.

V is TRBV10-3 and J is TRBJ1-1; D is undetermined. The germline V and J ends were trimmed by 3 bases and 7 bases, with 18 bases remaining between them. The CDR3 contains 15 residues. From germline, CDR1 is ENHRY and CDR2 SYGVKD. CDR3 residues: CAISDLGSDSGEAFF. The CDR3 bases are TGTGCCATCAGTGATCTGGGGTCTGACTCCGGTGAAGCTTTCTTT.

This clonotype appeared a few times. The chain recombines TRBV12-3 or TRBV12-4 with TRBJ2-4; 11 bases fit TRBD2. Trimming at V came to 6 bases and at J to 6 bases, leaving 4 bases not matched to a gene. The CDR3 consists of 14 residues. This CDR3 reads CASRLAGDANIQYF. The CDR3, as DNA: TGTGCCAGCAGACTAGCGGGAGATGCAAACATTCAGTACTTC.

The V call is TRBV7-3, the J call TRBJ2-4, with D perhaps TRBD2 (5 bases). V was pared by 2 bases and J by 9 bases, with 20 bases between. CDR1 and CDR2 from the germline V gene are SGHTA and FQGTGA. This CDR3 spans 16 amino acids. Here the CDR3 DNA reads TGTGCCAGCAGCTTAGGCACCAGCGGCCCAATAGGCATTCAGTACTTC. Its protein product is CASSLGTSGPIGIQYF.

This chain connects TRBV5-6 to TRBJ2-3; TRBD2 matches 11 bases. J gave up 3 bases and V 3 bases, and 6 bases lay outside the gene matches. Germline CDR1 is SGHDT and CDR2 is YYEEEE. CDR3 length equals 16 residues. CDR3 protein: CASSYNSGRGTDTQYF. Here the CDR3 DNA reads TGTGCCAGCAGCTATAATAGCGGGAGGGGGACAGATACGCAGTATTTT.

This clonotype was picked up many times. This sequence joins TRBV4-1 and TRBJ2-1; D remains unclear. V lost 0 bases to trimming and J lost 8 bases, with 5 bases between them. Germline V gives CDR1 MGHRA, CDR2 YSYEKL. The CDR3 totals 12 residues. CDR3 DNA sequence: TGCGCCAGCAGCCAAGAAGGTGATGAGCAGTTCTTC. Translation: CASSQEGDEQFF.

This clonotype has a handful of counts. This rearrangement joins TRBV12-3 or TRBV12-4 to TRBJ2-1; possible D gene TRBD2, 5 bases. This CDR3 comprises 12 residues. The V end was cut by 2 bases, the J end by 14 bases, with 13 bases between. In DNA form, the CDR3 reads TGTGCCAGCAGTTTAAGGCTAGCAAGGGAGTTCTTC. It is translated as CASSLRLAREFF.

This clonotype was recorded many times. DNA of the CDR3: TGTGCCAGCAGCCCCAGGGGCAGGGGATCGTCCTACGAGCAGTACTTC. Protein sequence: CASSPRGRGSSYEQYF. The chain is built from TRBV11-3 and TRBJ2-7; D perhaps matches TRBD1 (6 bases). Trimming left V 5 bases short and J 1 base short, with 18 bases between. The CDR3 totals 16 residues. Germline-derived CDR1 and CDR2 are SGHNT and YENEEA.

The CDR3 protein is CAWSVLAGGGDTQYF. CDR3 bases: TGTGCCTGGAGTGTACTAGCGGGTGGCGGAGATACGCAGTATTTT. This chain joins TRBV30 and TRBJ2-3, with 9 bases aligning to TRBD2. CDR1 GTSNPN and CDR2 SVGIG come from the germline V gene (reference sequence). The CDR3 contains 15 residues. J was trimmed by 5 bases and V by 0 bases; bases with no gene match: 6. Full variable domain (remainder filled in from reference TRBV30 and TRBJ2-3): SQTIHQWPATLVQPVGSPLSLECTVEGTSNPNLYWYRQAAGRGLQLLFYSVGIGQISSEVPQNLSASRPQDRQFILSSKKLLLSDSGFYLCAWSVLAGGGDTQYFGPGTRLTVL.

This clonotype was counted only a few times. The genes are TRBV11-2 and TRBJ1-5, with unresolved D. The CDR3 runs to 13 residues. Trimming cost V 0 bases and J 5 bases, with 5 bases left between them. Germline V CDR1 and CDR2: SGHAT, FQNNGV. The CDR3 DNA reads TGTGCCAGCAGCTTAGAGATATATCAGCCCCAGCATTTT. Translation gives CASSLEIYQPQHF. Looking up the rest from reference TRBV11-2 and TRBJ1-5 gives the full variable domain: EAGVAQSPRYKIIEKRQSVAFWCNPISGHATLYWYQQILGQGPKLLIQFQNNGVVDDSQLPKDRFSAERLKGVDSTLKIQPAKLEDSAVYLCASSLEIYQPQHFGDGTRLSIL.

The CDR3 sequence is CAPSGTGVYNEQFF. The CDR3 coding sequence is TGCGCCCCATCCGGGACAGGGGTATACAATGAGCAGTTCTTC. The chain has TRBV5-1 and TRBJ2-1; the match to TRBD1 covers 10 bases. The J segment lost 4 bases and the V segment lost 10 bases, leaving 8 bases of the junction unmatched. Germline lookup yields CDR1 SGHRS and CDR2 YFSETQ. CDR3 length: 14 residues.

V usage is TRBV20-1 and J usage is TRBJ2-4; 9 bases agree with TRBD1. The CDR3 totals 14 residues. The junction had 15 bases not matched to a gene; V was cut back by 5 bases and J by 13 bases. The V gene's germline CDR1 is DFQATT and CDR2 SNEGSKA (reference sequence). The CDR3 here is CSAQGQGSVHEQYF. The CDR3 DNA reads TGCAGTGCTCAAGGACAGGGGTCGGTCCATGAGCAGTACTTC.

The rearrangement uses TRBV2 and TRBJ2-7; possible D gene TRBD2, 5 bases. The germline V gene has CDR1 SNHLY and CDR2 FYNNEI. The CDR3 runs to 13 residues. V gave up 10 bases and J gave up 0 bases, with 13 bases separating them. The CDR3 spells CATIGVYSYEQYF. Written as DNA, the CDR3 is TGTGCCACGATCGGGGTTTACTCCTACGAGCAGTACTTC.

This chain uses TRBV3-1 with TRBJ2-5; D uncertain. V lost 4 bases, J lost 4 bases, and 7 bases lay in between. Germline lookup yields CDR1 LGHDT and CDR2 YNNKEL (reference sequence). CDR3 length: 12 residues. The CDR3 sequence: CASSRIRETQYF. CDR3 coding DNA: TGTGCCAGCAGCCGTATCCGAGAGACCCAGTACTTC.

The rearrangement uses TRBV7-9 and TRBJ2-1, with 7 bases aligning to TRBD1. The trim removed 5 bases at V and 6 bases at J, leaving 4 bases unmatched. The CDR3 is made up of 13 amino acids. Germline CDR1 SEHNR, CDR2 FQNEAQ (reference sequence). CDR3 coding DNA: TGTGCCAGCAGCGCCGGGACAGCCAATGAGCAGTTCTTC. It yields the protein CASSAGTANEQFF.

The V call is TRBV20-1, the J call TRBJ2-7; unclear D gene. The germline V gene encodes CDR1 DFQATT and CDR2 SNEGSKA (reference sequence). This CDR3 is 15 amino acids long. Trimming pared 4 bases from V and 3 bases from J, leaving 19 bases between. CDR3 DNA: TGCAGTGCTACAACCAAGGACCCGACACTCTACGAGCAGTACTTC. Its protein product is CSATTKDPTLYEQYF.

Of note for this clonotype: One base away lies a much larger clone, so this may be a sequencing read error. The chain links TRBV6-2 or TRBV6-3 to TRBJ2-1; the match to TRBD2 covers 8 bases. Germline V gene data show CDR1 as MNHEY and CDR2 as SVGEGT. The CDR3 covers 13 residues. The junction had 12 bases not matched to a gene; V was cut back by 7 bases and J by 13 bases. The CDR3 coding sequence is TGTGCCAGCAAAGCGGGAGTAGAAGAGACCCAGTTCTTC. Its translation is CASKAGVEETQFF.

Only a few counts were recorded for this clonotype. The chain employs TRBV15 and TRBJ2-7; 8 bases are shared with TRBD1. Trimming at V came to 5 bases and at J to 3 bases, leaving 6 bases not matched to a gene. The CDR3 spans 14 residues. The germline V gene has CDR1 LNHNV and CDR2 YYDKDF (reference sequence). The CDR3 nucleotides read TGTGCCACCAGCGGCTGGACAGGGAGCTACGAGCAGTACTTC. This translates into CATSGWTGSYEQYF.

The chain uses TRBV29-1 and TRBJ2-5; TRBD1 matches at 10 bases. This CDR3 region has 10 residues. The V and J ends lost 7 bases and 13 bases, in that order; junction bases with no gene match: 6. The germline gives CDR1 SQVTM, CDR2 ANQGSEA. The CDR3 loop reads CSDDRDRGYF. The CDR3 nucleotides read TGCAGCGACGACCGGGACAGGGGGTACTTC.

CDR3 sequence reads: CASSLQGNNEQYF. CDR3 nucleotide sequence: TGTGCCAGCAGCCTACAGGGGAACAATGAGCAGTACTTC. The chain couples TRBV7-3 to TRBJ2-4, with 7 bases that match TRBD1. Germline-derived CDR1 and CDR2 are SGHTA and FQGTGA. The length of the CDR3 is 13 residues. The trim removed 5 bases at V and 13 bases at J, leaving 11 bases unmatched.